The rows below give T cell receptor beta chains drawn from one sample of a study of blood T cell repertoires in COVID-19. This table comes from immunoSEQ multiplex PCR, and its TCRdb copy is limited to in-frame clones, with some not included. Among around 200,000 clones listed, around 85% were seen once. Sequenced material: peripheral blood. These receptors originate from a man between 45 and 60 years old who had recovered from COVID-19. Each CDR3 is given with its conserved first and last residue.

V gene | CDR3 protein
TRBV27 | CATEGVSNEQFF
TRBV18 | CASSLDTNYGYTF
TRBV7-9 | CASSLTRASGSYEQYF
TRBV5-5 | CASSLQGDYGYTF
TRBV9 | CASSVVASRETQYF
TRBV11-2 | CASSLSGAGGPNEQFF
TRBV7-2 | CASSLIPRGNTIYF
TRBV4-2 | CASSQEDRAGNTIYF
TRBV2 | CASRGTASNQPQHF
TRBV30 | CAWNTGGNYGYTF
TRBV6-2/TRBV6-3 | CASSYGTHGGYTF
TRBV4-1 | CASSQARNTEAFF